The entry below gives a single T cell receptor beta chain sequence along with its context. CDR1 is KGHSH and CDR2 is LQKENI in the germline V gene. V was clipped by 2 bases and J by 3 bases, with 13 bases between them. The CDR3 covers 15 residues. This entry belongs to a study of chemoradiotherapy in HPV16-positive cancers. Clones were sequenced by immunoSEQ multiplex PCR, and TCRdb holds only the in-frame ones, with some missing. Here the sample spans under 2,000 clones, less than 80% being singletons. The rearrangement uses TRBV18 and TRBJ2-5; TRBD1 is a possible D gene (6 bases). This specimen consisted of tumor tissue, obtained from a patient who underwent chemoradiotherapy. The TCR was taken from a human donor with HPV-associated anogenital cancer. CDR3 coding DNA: TGTGCCAGCTCACCAGAGACAGGCTCCAAAGAGACCCAGTACTTC. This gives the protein CASSPETGSKETQYF.